The 21 T cell receptor beta chains given below trace back to one sample, sequenced in a study of identical twins (dated by TCRdb to 2016 to 2018). The library came from 5' RACE. Sequencing instrument: Illumina HiSeq 2000. TCRdb reanalyzed the raw reads on its own, using fastp at Q25 for trimming and MiXCR for clone calling, and kept in-frame beta chains. CDR3 protein duplicates are merged, each entry listing the most common genes and DNA. The sample table lists roughly 710,000 distinct CDR3 sequences, roughly 6% of them with a count of one. About 2% of the sample rests with the top ten. The specimen sequenced was naive T cells sorted from blood. In light of the paper, this sample's cell subset or site label describes: cells isolated with a human naive T-cell isolation kit. The receptors shown here come from a young man in good health.

This clonotype was seen many times. The V call is TRBV6-5, the J call TRBJ2-3, with TRBD1 matching 7 bases. Germline CDR1 is MNHEY and CDR2 is SVGAGI. The V gene end was trimmed by 0 bases and the J gene end by 3 bases; junction bases not matched to a gene: 6. The CDR3 covers 16 residues. Here the CDR3 DNA reads TGTGCCAGCAGTTACTCCCAGGGGGTAGGGACAGATACGCAGTATTTT. Protein product: CASSYSQGVGTDTQYF.

This clonotype was seen many times. This chain links TRBV6-1 with TRBJ1-5; D is undetermined. Trimming stripped 4 bases from V and 2 bases from J, with 9 bases between. Germline V gene data show CDR1 as MNHNS and CDR2 as SASEGT. CDR3 size: 14 residues. The CDR3: CASSVSGGNQPQHF. CDR3 DNA: TGTGCCAGCAGTGTTAGCGGTGGCAATCAGCCCCAGCATTTT.

There are many counts of this clonotype. The CDR3 bases are TGTGCCAGCAGCCCAGGGGGTACGGTCCTTGAAGCTTTCTTT. This translates into CASSPGGTVLEAFF. The chain employs TRBV12-3 or TRBV12-4 and TRBJ1-1; 7 bases map to TRBD1. This CDR3 comprises 14 residues. The trim removed 6 bases at V and 7 bases at J, leaving 11 bases unmatched.

The rearrangement links TRBV7-9 to TRBJ2-5, with TRBD2 matching over 10 bases. Germline V gene data show CDR1 as SEHNR and CDR2 as FQNEAQ (reference sequence). CDR3 length: 14 residues. V lost 5 bases to trimming and J lost 5 bases; unmatched junction nucleotides: 5. CDR3: CASSLTSGIETQYF. The CDR3 DNA sequence: TGTGCCAGCAGCCTTACTAGCGGGATTGAGACCCAGTACTTC. The full variable domain, in which reference TRBV7-9 and TRBJ2-5 provide the parts outside the CDR3, is DTGVSQNPRHKITKRGQNVTFRCDPISEHNRLYWYRQTLGQGPEFLTYFQNEAQLEKSRLLSDRFSAERPKGSFSTLEIQRTEQGDSAMYLCASSLTSGIETQYFGPGTRLLVL.

This clonotype was counted ten times or more. The chain carries TRBV12-3 or TRBV12-4 and TRBJ2-1, with 11 bases identical to TRBD2. The CDR3 has 17 residues. V was pared by 5 bases and J by 8 bases, with 14 bases of the junction left unmatched. The DNA for the CDR3 is TGTGCCAGCAGTACCCCCTCTGAGGGACTAGCGGCGTATGAGCAGTTCTTC. Translating gives CASSTPSEGLAAYEQFF.

There are a few counts of this clonotype. The J gene is TRBJ2-1, the V gene TRBV4-3, with TRBD1 matching 9 bases. Germline lookup yields CDR1 LGHNA and CDR2 YSLEER. The CDR3 is 16 amino acids. J lost 4 bases, V lost 0 bases, and 4 bases had no gene match. Here the CDR3 DNA reads TGCGCCAGCAGCCAAGATTATGGGACAGGGTACAATGAGCAGTTCTTC. Amino acids: CASSQDYGTGYNEQFF.

This clonotype was observed a few times. The chain recombines TRBV12-3 or TRBV12-4 with TRBJ2-5, with 10 positions matching TRBD2. J was trimmed by 5 bases and V by 6 bases; bases with no gene match: 12. The CDR3 extends over 16 amino acids. The CDR3 reads CASSRRALAGVETQYF. In DNA form, the CDR3 reads TGTGCCAGCAGCCGACGGGCCCTAGCGGGAGTGGAGACCCAGTACTTC.

This clonotype was counted at least ten times. This chain connects TRBV7-2 to TRBJ2-1; TRBD2 agrees at 8 bases. CDR1 and CDR2 from the germline V gene are SGHTA and FQGNSA. With 4 bases clipped from V and 9 bases from J, the junction kept 11 bases outside the gene matches. The CDR3 loop spans 15 amino acids. CDR3 region: CASSSAHSGISEQFF. The DNA of the CDR3 is TGTGCCAGCAGCTCCGCCCATAGCGGGATAAGTGAGCAGTTCTTC.

In DNA, the CDR3 is TGCGCCAGCAGCCAACAAAGAAGCACAGATACGCAGTATTTT. This encodes CASSQQRSTDTQYF. V is TRBV4-3 and J is TRBJ2-3, with unresolved D. V dropped 2 bases and J dropped 0 bases, with 6 bases sitting between them. The germline gives CDR1 LGHNA, CDR2 YSLEER. The CDR3 is 14 amino acids.

The J gene is TRBJ2-2, the V gene TRBV7-9; D remains ambiguous. Looked up from germline, CDR1 is SEHNR and CDR2 is FQNEAQ (reference sequence). The CDR3 is made up of 15 amino acids. Trimming took off 5 bases at V and 2 bases at J, with 12 bases between the two ends. The CDR3 region is CASSPTAVNTGELFF. For the CDR3, the DNA is TGTGCCAGCAGCCCGACGGCAGTTAACACCGGGGAGCTGTTTTTT.

This clonotype was seen at least ten times. The chain uses TRBV10-3 and TRBJ2-2; D remains ambiguous. The V and J ends lost 9 bases and 1 base respectively, with 3 bases between them. This CDR3 spans 11 amino acids. CDR1 and CDR2 (germline): ENHRY, SYGVKD. The CDR3: CAMQNTGELFF. CDR3 bases: TGTGCCATGCAGAACACCGGGGAGCTGTTTTTT.

The chain links TRBV6-5 to TRBJ2-5; 7 bases line up with TRBD1. Germline V gives CDR1 MNHEY, CDR2 SVGAGI. Trimming took 5 bases from V and 5 from J; bases not matched to a gene: 2. This CDR3 has 12 amino acids. CDR3 region: CASSDRVETQYF. CDR3 DNA sequence: TGTGCCAGCAGTGACAGGGTTGAGACCCAGTACTTC.

This clonotype was detected many times. This rearrangement joins TRBV7-2 to TRBJ2-3; D ambiguous. The germline V and J ends were trimmed by 2 bases and 0 bases, with 9 bases remaining between them. Germline V lookup: CDR1 SGHTA, CDR2 FQGNSA. The CDR3 is 15 residues long. The CDR3 DNA sequence: TGTGCCAGCAGCTTAATGGACGGGAGCACAGATACGCAGTATTTT. This gives the protein CASSLMDGSTDTQYF.

This chain connects TRBV6-5 to TRBJ1-2; a weak D match, TRBD1 (5 bases). The CDR3 loop spans 14 amino acids. Germline loops: CDR1 MNHEY, CDR2 SVGAGI. V was cut by 0 bases and J by 7 bases, with 12 bases left in between. CDR3 amino acids: CASSYSGYGTGYTF. The CDR3 region has the DNA TGTGCCAGCAGTTACTCGGGCTACGGGACTGGCTACACCTTC.

Concerning this clonotype: A much larger clone lies one base from this, so it may be a read error. The V and J genes are TRBV11-3 and TRBJ1-2, with 7 bases lining up with TRBD1. V was pared by 0 bases and J by 7 bases, with 5 bases of the junction left unmatched. In germline, CDR1 is SGHNT, CDR2 YENEEA. The CDR3 loop spans 14 amino acids. CDR3 sequence: CASSLEDRPCGYTF. Here the CDR3 DNA reads TGTGCCAGCAGCTTAGAGGACAGGCCGTGTGGCTACACCTTC.

In DNA form, the CDR3 reads TGCAGTGCTAGACATCCGGGGATCTACGAGCAGTACTTC. Amino acids: CSARHPGIYEQYF. The rearrangement joins TRBV20-1 to TRBJ2-7; D perhaps matches TRBD2 (5 bases). This CDR3 has 13 residues. Deletions cut 2 bases from V and 3 bases from J, with 11 bases between. Germline lookup yields CDR1 DFQATT and CDR2 SNEGSKA (reference sequence).

This clonotype showed up just a few times. The CDR3 coding sequence is TGTGCCAGCAGCTTGGATGGGACAGGGGGTGTCGCAGATACGCAGTATTTT. Its protein is CASSLDGTGGVADTQYF. This chain connects TRBV5-8 to TRBJ2-3, with TRBD1 matching over 11 bases. Germline V gene data show CDR1 as SGHTS and CDR2 as YDEGEE. The CDR3 has 17 residues. V trimming: 0 bases; J trimming: 4 bases; junction bases outside the gene matches: 7. Full variable domain (rest looked up from reference TRBV5-8 and TRBJ2-3): EAGVTQSPTHLIKTRGQQATLRCSPISGHTSVYWYQQALGLGLQFLLWYDEGEERNRGNFPPRFSGRQFPNYSSELNVNALELEDSALYLCASSLDGTGGVADTQYFGPGTRLTVL.

This clonotype has just a few counts. The CDR3 reads CSARPTLGSGRSEWETQYF. The CDR3 bases are TGCAGTGCTAGACCAACCCTGGGTAGCGGGAGGTCGGAATGGGAGACCCAGTACTTC. J is TRBJ2-5 and V is TRBV20-1; 10 nucleotides agree with TRBD2. Germline CDR1 DFQATT, CDR2 SNEGSKA (reference sequence). Trimming at V came to 2 bases and at J to 5 bases, leaving 20 bases not matched to a gene. CDR3 length: 19 residues.

V usage is TRBV11-1 and J usage is TRBJ2-2, with TRBD1 as a possible D gene (5 bases). The germline V gene encodes CDR1 SGHAT and CDR2 FQDESV (reference sequence). Trimming took 2 bases from V and 4 from J, leaving 11 bases between them. The CDR3 runs to 15 residues. This CDR3 is CASSLSRVGTGELFF. DNA for the CDR3: TGTGCCAGCAGCTTATCCAGGGTGGGCACCGGGGAGCTGTTTTTT.

This clonotype was observed at least ten times. The chain combines TRBV20-1 with TRBJ1-1, with D hard to call. Trimming removed 6 bases at V and 3 bases at J, with 11 bases between. The length of the CDR3 is 12 residues. Germline V gene lookup returns CDR1 DFQATT and CDR2 SNEGSKA (reference sequence). CDR3 nucleotide sequence: TGCAGTGCCAACCGGTTTGACACTGAAGCTTTCTTT. Translated, it gives CSANRFDTEAFF.

This clonotype occurred a few times. V gene TRBV20-1 combines with J gene TRBJ2-5, with TRBD2 matching over 14 bases. The germline V gene has CDR1 DFQATT and CDR2 SNEGSKA (reference sequence). Trimming cost V 5 bases and J 5 bases; bases outside gene matches: 13. The CDR3 consists of 17 residues. The CDR3 reads CSAEERFGLAGGETQYF. The CDR3, as DNA: TGCAGTGCTGAAGAACGATTCGGACTAGCGGGAGGCGAGACCCAGTACTTC.